This TCR beta chain was sequenced for a study of early T cells in non-severe SARS-CoV-2 infection. The TCR library protocol was used to attach unique molecular identifiers. These identifiers were attached to individual cDNA molecules. TCRdb reanalysed the 5' RACE reads using MiXCR and keeps one entry per CDR3 protein. The repertoire consists of some 26,000 distinct CDR3 sequences, with approximately 4.4% occurring once and the leading ten covering about 7%. The germline V gene has CDR1 SGHTA and CDR2 FQGNSA. V was trimmed by 5 bases and J by 3 bases, leaving 10 bases between them. The CDR3 has 13 residues. Findings and caveats of the study: Matching with VDJdb favored anti-spike CD8 responses (missing private and CD4 specificities).

With respect to this clonotype: The antigen remains undetermined.

The chain joins TRBV7-2 to TRBJ2-5; possible D gene TRBD2, 5 bases. Sequenced material: whole blood. The receptor was derived from an adult who was a healthcare worker with PCR-confirmed SARS-CoV-2 infection or an uninfected control (not recorded which). The CDR3 sequence: CASSPPEEETQYF. CDR3 DNA sequence: TGTGCCAGCAGCCCCCCGGAGGAAGAGACCCAGTACTTC.